The clone carrying this T cell receptor (beta chain) was counted ten times or more. What it recognizes is unknown. This CDR3 comprises 16 residues. CDR1 is SNHLY, CDR2 FYNNEI, per germline. V lost 3 bases and J lost 4; bases outside the gene matches: 6. This specimen comes from a study of T cells in Graves' hyperthyroidism and ophthalmopathy. Together with thyroid ultrasound, orbital computed tomography, serum thyroxine and TRAb, clinical symptoms were used for diagnoses. Study-wide results and caveats: Progression to ophthalmopathy was predicted a median of 6.5 months early. Separation of ophthalmopathy from stable hyperthyroidism was achieved by a 13 V-J model. Most thyroid-expanded clonotypes above 0.001 were also found in blood.

Regions amplified from RNA transcripts were the TCR beta CDR3 regions. The TCR CDR3 first-round RT-PCR relied on the HTBI primer set. TCRdb analysed the multiplex PCR reads with MiXCR anew, one entry per CDR3 protein. The sample gives about 480,000 distinct CDR3 sequences, roughly 23% of which show up once; approximately 49% is in the top ten. The TCR sequence derives from a woman in her 70s with Graves' ophthalmopathy. The gene calls are TRBV2 and TRBJ2-5, with TRBD2 matching 12 bases. Sample: blood. The CDR3 is CASSDRLAGVGETQYF. The CDR3 DNA is TGTGCCAGCAGTGACCGACTAGCGGGAGTTGGAGAGACCCAGTACTTC.